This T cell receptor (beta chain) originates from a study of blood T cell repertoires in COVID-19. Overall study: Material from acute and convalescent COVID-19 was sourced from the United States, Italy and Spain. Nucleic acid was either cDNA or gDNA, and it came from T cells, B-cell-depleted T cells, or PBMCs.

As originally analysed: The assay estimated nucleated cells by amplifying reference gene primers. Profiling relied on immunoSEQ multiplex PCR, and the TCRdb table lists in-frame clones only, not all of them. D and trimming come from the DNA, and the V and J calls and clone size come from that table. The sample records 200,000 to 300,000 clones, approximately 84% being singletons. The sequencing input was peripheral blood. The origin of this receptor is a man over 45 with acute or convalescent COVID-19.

The CDR3 coding sequence is TGTGCCATCAGCGCCATAGAGGGACAGAGCGAGCAGTACTTC. As protein: CAISAIEGQSEQYF. This chain joins TRBV10-3 and TRBJ2-7; 7 nucleotides align to TRBD1. V shed 6 bases and J 6 bases; nucleotides not matched to a gene: 11. From germline, CDR1 is ENHRY and CDR2 SYGVKD. This CDR3 spans 14 amino acids.